Listed below are T cell receptor beta chains from one sample, sequenced in a study of T cell changes during pregnancy in multiple sclerosis. Repertoires were generated with immunoSEQ multiplex PCR, while TCRdb's copy carries only in-frame clones and drops some. The sample lists some 25,000 clones; 85% to 90% were seen once. The sequences come from CD4+ T cells from peripheral blood mononuclear cells, collected in the first trimester of pregnancy. The receptors were gathered from a female donor in good health, enrolled as a control in a pregnancy study. Each CDR3 is given with its conserved first and last residue. D genes are given only for firm matches. Only part of the rows carry a size: once, few, many, or a class if the clone is expanded.

v_call: TRBV6-5; clone_size: NA; d_call: TRBD1; j_call: TRBJ2-3; cdr3_nt: TGTGCCAGCAGTCTACAGGGGGTCAGAGATACGCAGTATTTT; cdr3_aa: CASSLQGVRDTQYF
v_call: TRBV21-1; clone_size: NA; d_call: NA; j_call: TRBJ1-1; cdr3_nt: TGTGCCAGCAGCGCTACAGGGGGTACAGAAGCTTTCTTT; cdr3_aa: CASSATGGTEAFF
v_call: TRBV7-9; clone_size: NA; d_call: NA; j_call: TRBJ2-1; cdr3_nt: TGTGCCAGCAGCTTATATGTAAGCCGAGAGCAGTTCTTC; cdr3_aa: CASSLYVSREQFF
v_call: TRBV5-1; clone_size: NA; d_call: NA; j_call: TRBJ1-4; cdr3_nt: TGCGCCAGCAGCTTGGGAGGTGGGGCCGAAAAACTGTTTTTT; cdr3_aa: CASSLGGGAEKLFF
v_call: TRBV30; clone_size: NA; d_call: NA; j_call: TRBJ2-2; cdr3_nt: TGTGCCTGTGCCCTCGGGGGGCCTATCACCGGGGAGCTGTTTTTT; cdr3_aa: CACALGGPITGELFF
v_call: TRBV7-9; clone_size: NA; d_call: TRBD2; j_call: TRBJ2-1; cdr3_nt: TGTGCCAGCAGCTTACTGAGCGGGGGGTGGAATGAGCAGTTCTTC; cdr3_aa: CASSLLSGGWNEQFF
v_call: TRBV6-6; clone_size: few; d_call: TRBD1; j_call: TRBJ1-1; cdr3_nt: TGTGCCAGCAGTACCCGGACAGGGGGGAACACTGAAGCTTTCTTT; cdr3_aa: CASSTRTGGNTEAFF
v_call: TRBV6-1; clone_size: few; d_call: TRBD2; j_call: TRBJ2-5; cdr3_nt: TGTGCCAGCAGTGAAGCCATTGTAGCGGGGGGGGAGACCCAGTACTTC; cdr3_aa: CASSEAIVAGGETQYF
v_call: TRBV5-6; clone_size: NA; d_call: TRBD2; j_call: TRBJ2-2; cdr3_nt: TGTGCCAGCAGCTTCCGGACTAGCGGGACGGCCGGGGAGCTGTTTTTT; cdr3_aa: CASSFRTSGTAGELFF
v_call: TRBV18; clone_size: NA; d_call: TRBD1; j_call: TRBJ2-3; cdr3_nt: TGTGCCAGCTCACCTCGAACAGGGGCCAACACAGATACGCAGTATTTT; cdr3_aa: CASSPRTGANTDTQYF
v_call: TRBV4-1; clone_size: once; d_call: TRBD1; j_call: TRBJ1-4; cdr3_nt: TGCGCCAGCAGCCAAGCTGACAGGGATGAAAAACTGTTTTTT; cdr3_aa: CASSQADRDEKLFF
v_call: TRBV5-5; clone_size: NA; d_call: TRBD1; j_call: TRBJ2-7; cdr3_nt: TGTGCCAGCAGCTTGGATTACAGGGGCTACGAGCAGTACTTC; cdr3_aa: CASSLDYRGYEQYF
v_call: TRBV9; clone_size: NA; d_call: TRBD1; j_call: TRBJ1-2; cdr3_nt: TGTGCCAGCAGCGTTGGACAGGGGACCTATGGCTACACCTTC; cdr3_aa: CASSVGQGTYGYTF
v_call: TRBV2; clone_size: once; d_call: NA; j_call: TRBJ2-7; cdr3_nt: TGTGCCAGCACCAAAAAATACCCGGTCGGTGAGCAGTACTTC; cdr3_aa: CASTKKYPVGEQYF
v_call: TRBV4-1; clone_size: NA; d_call: NA; j_call: TRBJ2-2; cdr3_nt: TGCGCCAGCAGCCAAGCCAGGGGCATGGAGCTGTTTTTT; cdr3_aa: CASSQARGMELFF
v_call: TRBV30; clone_size: NA; d_call: TRBD2; j_call: TRBJ2-7; cdr3_nt: TGTGCCTGGACTAGCGGGGGGCAGGGGCAGTACTTC; cdr3_aa: CAWTSGGQGQYF
v_call: TRBV6-5; clone_size: once; d_call: NA; j_call: TRBJ1-1; cdr3_nt: TGTGCCAGCAGAGCTACCAGGGGCCAGGGGGAAGCTTTCTTT; cdr3_aa: CASRATRGQGEAFF